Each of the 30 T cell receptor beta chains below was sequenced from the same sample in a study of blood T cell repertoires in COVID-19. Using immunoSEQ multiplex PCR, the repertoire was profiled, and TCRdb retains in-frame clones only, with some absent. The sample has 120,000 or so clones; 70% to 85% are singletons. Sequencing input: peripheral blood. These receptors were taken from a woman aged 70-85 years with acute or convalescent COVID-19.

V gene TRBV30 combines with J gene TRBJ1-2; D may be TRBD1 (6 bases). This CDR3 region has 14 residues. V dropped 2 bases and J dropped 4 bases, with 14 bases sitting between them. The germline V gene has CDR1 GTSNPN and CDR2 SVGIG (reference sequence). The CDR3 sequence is CAWSPSGGLYGYTF. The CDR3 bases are TGTGCCTGGAGTCCGTCGGGGGGCCTCTATGGCTACACCTTC.

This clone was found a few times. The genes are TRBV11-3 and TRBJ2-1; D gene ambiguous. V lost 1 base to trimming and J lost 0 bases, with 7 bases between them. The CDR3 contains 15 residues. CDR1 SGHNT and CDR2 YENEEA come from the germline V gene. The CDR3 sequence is CASSLAIGSYNEQFF. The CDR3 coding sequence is TGTGCCAGCAGCTTAGCTATTGGCTCCTACAATGAGCAGTTCTTC.

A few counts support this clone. The CDR3 DNA sequence: TGTGCCAGCAGCTTCGACAGGGTGAATGAAAAACTGTTTTTT. Translating gives CASSFDRVNEKLFF. The rearrangement links TRBV11-1 to TRBJ1-4; 7 positions agree with TRBD1. The CDR3 spans 14 residues. Germline V gives CDR1 SGHAT, CDR2 FQDESV (reference sequence). The V and J ends lost 3 bases and 5 bases, in that order; junction bases with no gene match: 3.

The chain's CDR3 is CASRMDRGLAEAFF. In nucleotides, the CDR3 is TGTGCCAGCAGAATGGACAGGGGGCTTGCTGAAGCTTTCTTT. V usage is TRBV6-4 and J usage is TRBJ1-1; 11 bases align to TRBD1. Trimming cost V 6 bases and J 6 bases; bases outside gene matches: 6. Germline CDR1 is MRHNA and CDR2 is SNTAGT. The CDR3 length is 14 residues.

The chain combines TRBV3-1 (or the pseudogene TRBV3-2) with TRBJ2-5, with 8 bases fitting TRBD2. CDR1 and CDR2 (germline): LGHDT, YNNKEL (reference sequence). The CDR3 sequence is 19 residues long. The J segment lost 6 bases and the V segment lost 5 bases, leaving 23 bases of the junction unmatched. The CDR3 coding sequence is TGTGCCAGCAGCTCCCGGAGTTTGGCGGGGGGCACCCCAAGGAAGACCCAGTACTTC. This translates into CASSSRSLAGGTPRKTQYF.

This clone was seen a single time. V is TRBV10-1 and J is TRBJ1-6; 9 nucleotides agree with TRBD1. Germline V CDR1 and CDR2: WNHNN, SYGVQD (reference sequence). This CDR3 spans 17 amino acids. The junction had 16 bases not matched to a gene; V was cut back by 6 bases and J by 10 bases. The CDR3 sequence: CASRESHTGGALSPLHF. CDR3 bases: TGCGCCAGCAGGGAGAGTCATACAGGGGGCGCCCTGTCACCCCTCCACTTT.

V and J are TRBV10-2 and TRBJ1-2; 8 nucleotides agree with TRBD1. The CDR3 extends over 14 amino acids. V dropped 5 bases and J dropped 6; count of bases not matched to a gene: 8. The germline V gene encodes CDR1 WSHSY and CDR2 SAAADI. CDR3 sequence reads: CASSPRTGIDGYTF. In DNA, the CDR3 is TGCGCCAGCAGTCCCCGGACAGGGATCGATGGCTACACCTTC.

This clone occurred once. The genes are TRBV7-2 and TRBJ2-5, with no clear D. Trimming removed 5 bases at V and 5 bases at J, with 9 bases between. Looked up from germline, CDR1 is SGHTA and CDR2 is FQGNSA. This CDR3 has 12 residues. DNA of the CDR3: TGTGCCAGCAGCCCGATCGGGGAGACCCAGTACTTC. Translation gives CASSPIGETQYF.

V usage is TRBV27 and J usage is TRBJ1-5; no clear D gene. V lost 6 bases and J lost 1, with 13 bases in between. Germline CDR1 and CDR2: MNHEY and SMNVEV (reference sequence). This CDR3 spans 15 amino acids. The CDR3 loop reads CASRMTGESNQPQHF. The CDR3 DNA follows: TGTGCCAGCAGAATGACCGGGGAGAGCAATCAGCCCCAGCATTTT.

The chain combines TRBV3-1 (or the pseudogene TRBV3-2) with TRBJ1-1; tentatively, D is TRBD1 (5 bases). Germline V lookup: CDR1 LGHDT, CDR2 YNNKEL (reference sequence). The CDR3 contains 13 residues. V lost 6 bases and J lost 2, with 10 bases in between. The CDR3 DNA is TGTGCCAGCAGTAGACAGTATAACACTGAAGCTTTCTTT. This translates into CASSRQYNTEAFF.

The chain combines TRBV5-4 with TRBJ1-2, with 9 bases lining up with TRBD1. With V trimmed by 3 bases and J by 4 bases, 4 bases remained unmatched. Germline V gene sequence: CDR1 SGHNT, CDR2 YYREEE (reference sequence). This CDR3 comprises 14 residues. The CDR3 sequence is CASSWDRVGYGYTF. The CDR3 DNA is TGTGCCAGCAGCTGGGACAGGGTCGGCTATGGCTACACCTTC.

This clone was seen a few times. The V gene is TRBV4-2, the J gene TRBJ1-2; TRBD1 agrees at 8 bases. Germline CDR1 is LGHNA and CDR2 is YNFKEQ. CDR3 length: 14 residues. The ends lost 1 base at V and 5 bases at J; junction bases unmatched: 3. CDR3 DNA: TGTGCCAGCAGCCAAGGGCAGGGGGCTTATGGCTACACCTTC. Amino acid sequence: CASSQGQGAYGYTF.

This CDR3 reads CASSSWGTGAPSSYNEQFF. DNA of the CDR3: TGTGCCAGTAGTTCTTGGGGGACAGGAGCCCCGAGCTCCTACAATGAGCAGTTCTTC. The V and J genes are TRBV19 and TRBJ2-1, with 8 bases lining up with TRBD1. Unmatched junction bases numbered 15, after V lost 5 bases and J lost 0 bases. CDR3 length equals 19 residues. Germline assignment: CDR1 LNHDA and CDR2 SQIVND (reference sequence).

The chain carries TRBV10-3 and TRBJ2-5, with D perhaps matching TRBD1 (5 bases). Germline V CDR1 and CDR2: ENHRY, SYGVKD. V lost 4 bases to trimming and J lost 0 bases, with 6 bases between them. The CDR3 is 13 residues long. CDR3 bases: TGTGCCATCAGTGGGACACACCAAGAGACCCAGTACTTC. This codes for CAISGTHQETQYF.

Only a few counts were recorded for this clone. DNA for the CDR3: TGCGCCAGCAGCTTGGACGGGACAGCCACAGATACGCAGTATTTT. Translating gives CASSLDGTATDTQYF. The V gene is TRBV5-1, the J gene TRBJ2-3; 7 nucleotides line up with TRBD1. Germline V lookup: CDR1 SGHRS, CDR2 YFSETQ. The CDR3 covers 15 residues. The trim removed 0 bases at V and 2 bases at J, leaving 3 bases unmatched.

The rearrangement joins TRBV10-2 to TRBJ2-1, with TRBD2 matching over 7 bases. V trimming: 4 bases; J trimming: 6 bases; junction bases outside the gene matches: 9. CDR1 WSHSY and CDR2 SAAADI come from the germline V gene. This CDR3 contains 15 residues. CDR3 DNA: TGCGCCAGCAGTGGAGGACTAGGGAGTGTCAATGAGCAGTTCTTC. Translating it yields CASSGGLGSVNEQFF.

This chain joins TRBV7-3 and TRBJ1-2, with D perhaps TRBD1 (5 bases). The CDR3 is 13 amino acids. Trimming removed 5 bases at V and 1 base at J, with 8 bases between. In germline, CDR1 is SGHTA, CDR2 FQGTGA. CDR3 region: CASSPDNNYGYTF. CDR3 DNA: TGTGCCAGCAGCCCGGACAATAACTATGGCTACACCTTC.

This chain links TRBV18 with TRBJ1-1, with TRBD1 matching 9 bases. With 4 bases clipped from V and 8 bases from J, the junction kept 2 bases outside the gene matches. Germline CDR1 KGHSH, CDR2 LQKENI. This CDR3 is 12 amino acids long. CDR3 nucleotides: TGTGCCAGCTCACAAACAGGGGGCGAAGCTTTCTTT. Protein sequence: CASSQTGGEAFF.

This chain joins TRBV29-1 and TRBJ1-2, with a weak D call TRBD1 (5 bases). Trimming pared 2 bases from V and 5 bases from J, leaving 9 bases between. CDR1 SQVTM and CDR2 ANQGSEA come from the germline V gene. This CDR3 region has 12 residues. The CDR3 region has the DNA TGCAGCGTTGAAAGGGGTTCGTATGGCTACACCTTC. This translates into CSVERGSYGYTF. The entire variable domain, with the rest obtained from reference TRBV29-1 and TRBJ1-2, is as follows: SAVISQKPSRDICQRGTSLTIQCQVDSQVTMMFWYRQQPGQSLTLIATANQGSEATYESGFVIDKFPISRPNLTFSTLTVSNMSPEDSSIYLCSVERGSYGYTFGSGTRLTVV.

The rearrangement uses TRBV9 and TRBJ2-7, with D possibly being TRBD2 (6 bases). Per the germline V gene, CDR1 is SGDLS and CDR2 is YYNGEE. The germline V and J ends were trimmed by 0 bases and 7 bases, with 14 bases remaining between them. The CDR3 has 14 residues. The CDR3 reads CASSVDSGGSEQYV. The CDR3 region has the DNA TGTGCCAGCAGCGTAGACAGCGGAGGGAGTGAGCAGTACGTC.

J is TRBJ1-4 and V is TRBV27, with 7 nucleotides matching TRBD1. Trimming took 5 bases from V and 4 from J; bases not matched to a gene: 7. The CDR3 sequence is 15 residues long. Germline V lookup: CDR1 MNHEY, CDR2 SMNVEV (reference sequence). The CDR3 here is CASSRQGRYNEKLFF. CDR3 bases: TGTGCCAGCAGTAGACAGGGTCGCTATAATGAAAAACTGTTTTTT.

In nucleotides, the CDR3 is TGCAGTGCTAGTGAGGGGCAGGGATCCTATGGCTACACCTTC. Its translation: CSASEGQGSYGYTF. The rearrangement uses TRBV20-1 and TRBJ1-2; a weak D match, TRBD1 (5 bases). The CDR3 extends over 14 amino acids. V lost 3 bases and J lost 4, with 15 bases in between. Germline lookup yields CDR1 DFQATT and CDR2 SNEGSKA (reference sequence).

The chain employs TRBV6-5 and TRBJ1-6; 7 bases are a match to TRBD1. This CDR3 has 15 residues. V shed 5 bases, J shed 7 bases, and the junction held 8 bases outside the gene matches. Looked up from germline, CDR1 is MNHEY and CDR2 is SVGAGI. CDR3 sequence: CASSLEDRWNSPLHF. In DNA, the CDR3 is TGTGCCAGCAGTCTGGAGGACAGGTGGAATTCACCCCTCCACTTT.

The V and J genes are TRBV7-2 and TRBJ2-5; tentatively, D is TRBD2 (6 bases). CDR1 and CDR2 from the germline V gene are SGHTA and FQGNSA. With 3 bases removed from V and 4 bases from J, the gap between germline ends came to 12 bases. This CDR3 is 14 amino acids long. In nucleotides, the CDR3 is TGTGCCAGCAGCTTCCCCGGGACTTTAGAGACCCAGTACTTC. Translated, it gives CASSFPGTLETQYF.

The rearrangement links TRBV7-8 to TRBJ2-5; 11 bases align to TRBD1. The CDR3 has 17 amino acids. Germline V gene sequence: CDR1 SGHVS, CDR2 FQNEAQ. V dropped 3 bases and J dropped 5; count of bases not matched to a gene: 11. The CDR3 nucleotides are TGTGCCAGCAGCTTGCGAGGACAGGGGGCTCTTTTGGAGACCCAGTACTTC. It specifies CASSLRGQGALLETQYF.

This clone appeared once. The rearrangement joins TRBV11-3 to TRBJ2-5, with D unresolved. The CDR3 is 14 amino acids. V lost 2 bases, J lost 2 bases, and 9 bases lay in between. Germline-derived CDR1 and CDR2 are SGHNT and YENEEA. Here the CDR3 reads CASSLLTDQETQYF. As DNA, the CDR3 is TGTGCCAGCAGCTTACTGACTGATCAAGAGACCCAGTACTTC.

CDR3 in amino acids: CASSPLGGQGNQPQHF. CDR3 DNA sequence: TGCGCCAGCAGCCCCCTTGGGGGACAGGGGAATCAGCCCCAGCATTTT. The V call is TRBV5-1, the J call TRBJ1-5; 10 nucleotides line up with TRBD1. Unmatched junction bases numbered 8, after V lost 4 bases and J lost 4 bases. The CDR3 runs 16 residues. Germline V lookup: CDR1 SGHRS, CDR2 YFSETQ.

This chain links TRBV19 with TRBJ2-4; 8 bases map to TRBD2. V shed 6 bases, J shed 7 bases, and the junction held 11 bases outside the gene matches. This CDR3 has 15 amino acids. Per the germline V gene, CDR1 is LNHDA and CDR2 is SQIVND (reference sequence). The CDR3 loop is CASSVTSVMTNIQYF. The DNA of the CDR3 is TGTGCCAGTAGCGTGACTAGCGTGATGACGAACATTCAGTACTTC.

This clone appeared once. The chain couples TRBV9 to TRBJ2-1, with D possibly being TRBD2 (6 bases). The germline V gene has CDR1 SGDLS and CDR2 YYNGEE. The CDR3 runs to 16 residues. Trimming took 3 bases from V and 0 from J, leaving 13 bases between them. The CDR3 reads CASSAPGTYSYNEQFF. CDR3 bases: TGTGCCAGCAGCGCGCCCGGGACTTACTCCTACAATGAGCAGTTCTTC. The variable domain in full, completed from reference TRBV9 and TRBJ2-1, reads DSGVTQTPKHLITATGQRVTLRCSPRSGDLSVYWYQQSLDQGLQFLIQYYNGEERAKGNILERFSAQQFPDLHSELNLSSLELGDSALYFCASSAPGTYSYNEQFFGPGTRLTVL.

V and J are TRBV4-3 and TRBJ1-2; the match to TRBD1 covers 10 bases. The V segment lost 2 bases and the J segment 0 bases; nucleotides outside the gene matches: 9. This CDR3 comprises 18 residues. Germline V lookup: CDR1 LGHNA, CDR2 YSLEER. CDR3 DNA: TGCGCCAGCAGCCAAAGCCGGGACAGGGGATTCCCTAACTATGGCTACACCTTC. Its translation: CASSQSRDRGFPNYGYTF.